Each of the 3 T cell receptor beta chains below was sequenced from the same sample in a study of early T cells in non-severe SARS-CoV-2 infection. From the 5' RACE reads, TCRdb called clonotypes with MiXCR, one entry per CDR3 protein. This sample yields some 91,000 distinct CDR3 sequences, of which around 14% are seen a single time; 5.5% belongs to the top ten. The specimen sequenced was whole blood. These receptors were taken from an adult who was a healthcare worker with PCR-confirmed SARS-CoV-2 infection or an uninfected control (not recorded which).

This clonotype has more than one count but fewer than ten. Here the CDR3 reads CATGQGGMNTEAFF. CDR3 DNA sequence: TGTGCCACTGGACAGGGGGGCATGAACACTGAAGCTTTCTTT. This chain connects TRBV6-5 to TRBJ1-1, with 10 bases identical to TRBD1. Germline CDR1 reads MNHEY; CDR2 reads SVGAGI. The V and J ends lost 10 bases and 0 bases, in that order; junction bases with no gene match: 5. This CDR3 has 14 residues.

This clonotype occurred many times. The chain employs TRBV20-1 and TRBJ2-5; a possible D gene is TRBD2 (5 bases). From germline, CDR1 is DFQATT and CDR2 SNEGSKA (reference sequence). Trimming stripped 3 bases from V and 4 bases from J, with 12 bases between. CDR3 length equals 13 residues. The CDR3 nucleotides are TGCAGTGCTAGCAGGCTAGCTGGAGAGACCCAGTACTTC. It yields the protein CSASRLAGETQYF.

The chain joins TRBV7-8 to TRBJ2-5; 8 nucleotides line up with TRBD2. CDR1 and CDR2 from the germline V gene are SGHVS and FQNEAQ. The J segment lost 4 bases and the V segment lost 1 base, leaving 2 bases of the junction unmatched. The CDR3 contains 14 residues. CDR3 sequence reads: CASSLGREVETQYF. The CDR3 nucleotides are TGTGCCAGCAGCTTAGGGCGGGAGGTAGAGACCCAGTACTTC.